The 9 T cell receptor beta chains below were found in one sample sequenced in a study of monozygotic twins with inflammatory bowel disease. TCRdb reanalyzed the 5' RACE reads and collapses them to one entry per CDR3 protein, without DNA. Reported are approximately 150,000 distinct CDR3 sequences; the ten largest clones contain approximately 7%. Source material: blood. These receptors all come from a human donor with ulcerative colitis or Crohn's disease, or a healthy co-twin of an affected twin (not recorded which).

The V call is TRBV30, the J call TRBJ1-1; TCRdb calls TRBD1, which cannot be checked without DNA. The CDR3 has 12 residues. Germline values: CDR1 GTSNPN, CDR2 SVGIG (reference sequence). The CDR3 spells CAWGPHLTEAFF. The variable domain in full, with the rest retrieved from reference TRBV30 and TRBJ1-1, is SQTIHQWPATLVQPVGSPLSLECTVEGTSNPNLYWYRQAAGRGLQLLFYSVGIGQISSEVPQNLSASRPQDRQFILSSKKLLLSDSGFYLCAWGPHLTEAFFGQGTRLTVV.

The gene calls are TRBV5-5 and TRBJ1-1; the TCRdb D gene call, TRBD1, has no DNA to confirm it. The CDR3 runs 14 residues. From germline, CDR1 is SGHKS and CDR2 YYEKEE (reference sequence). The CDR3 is CASTPLSVSTEAFF.

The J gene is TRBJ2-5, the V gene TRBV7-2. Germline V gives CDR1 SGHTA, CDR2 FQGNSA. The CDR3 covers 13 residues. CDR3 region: CASSLYGQETQYF.

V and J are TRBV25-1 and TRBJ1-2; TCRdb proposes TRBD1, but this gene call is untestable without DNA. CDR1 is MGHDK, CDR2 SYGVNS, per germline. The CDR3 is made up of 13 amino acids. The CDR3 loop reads CASRTHGQAGYTF.

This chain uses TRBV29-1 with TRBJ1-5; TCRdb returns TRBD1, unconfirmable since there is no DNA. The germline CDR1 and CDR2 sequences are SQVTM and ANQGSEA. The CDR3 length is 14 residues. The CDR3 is CSVAQGNGNQPQHF.

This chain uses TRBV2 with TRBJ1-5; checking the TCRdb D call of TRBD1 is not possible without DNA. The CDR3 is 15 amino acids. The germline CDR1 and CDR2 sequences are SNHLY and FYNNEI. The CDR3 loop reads CASSDPQGTNQPQHF.

The CDR3 spells CASSHRQTLGNTEAFF. The chain employs TRBV27 and TRBJ1-1; TCRdb indicates TRBD1, and absent DNA this call remains unverified. Germline lookup yields CDR1 MNHEY and CDR2 SMNVEV (reference sequence). The CDR3 totals 16 residues.

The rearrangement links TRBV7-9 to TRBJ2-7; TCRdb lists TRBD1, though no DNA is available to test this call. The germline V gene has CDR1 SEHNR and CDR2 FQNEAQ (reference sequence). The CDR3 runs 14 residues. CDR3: CASSVADRTYEQYF.

The CDR3 sequence: CASSRPGRENEQFF. This sequence joins TRBV11-1 and TRBJ2-1; TCRdb lists TRBD1, though no DNA is available to test this call. The germline V gene encodes CDR1 SGHAT and CDR2 FQDESV (reference sequence). The CDR3 is made up of 14 amino acids. Filled out from reference TRBV11-1 and TRBJ2-1, the complete variable domain reads EAEVAQSPRYKITEKSQAVAFWCDPISGHATLYWYRQILGQGPELLVQFQDESVVDDSQLPKDRFSAERLKGVDSTLKIQPAELGDSAMYLCASSRPGRENEQFFGPGTRLTVL.